The following is a T cell receptor beta chain sequence with its context. V shed 3 bases, J shed 0 bases, and the junction held 1 base outside the gene matches. Germline V gene lookup returns CDR1 SGHVS and CDR2 FNYEAQ. The CDR3 is 17 amino acids. Using immunoSEQ multiplex PCR, the repertoire was profiled, and TCRdb retains in-frame clones only, with some absent. Found here are some 73,000 clones, around 95% of them singletons; the top ten hold approximately 5.7%. The source of the sample is a study of control samples from healthy donors and cancer patients. The V call is TRBV7-6, the J call TRBJ2-6; 11 nucleotides agree with TRBD1. Input material: blood. The TCR was taken from a woman in her thirties or forties in good health. CDR3 protein: CASSLGTGGSGANVLTF. The DNA for the CDR3 is TGTGCCAGCAGCTTGGGGACAGGGGGCTCTGGGGCCAACGTCCTGACTTTC.